This T cell receptor (beta chain) was sequenced for a study of blood T cell repertoires in COVID-19 (TCRdb year 2020). The study in broad terms: Collaborator samples came from the United States, Italy and Spain and covered acute and convalescent phases of COVID-19. The material from the prospective study consisted of cDNA or gDNA derived from T cells, B-cell-depleted T cells, or PBMCs. Subjects who had been exposed to COVID-19, were actively infected with it, or had recovered from it provided the deeply sampled blood TCRbeta repertoires that made up the dataset. A freely available public database, intended as a resource for researchers studying the immune response to SARS-CoV-2, is where the repertoires were released. The samples were drawn from the first 160 participants of the ongoing ImmuneRACE study and from under 1,500 subjects provided by 6 global collaborators. Sample metadata almost always included a de-identified subject ID, COVID-19 status, age in years and sex. Where HLA class I and class II types were available, the types were taken from metadata supplied by the sample provider, not from assay-based typing. Broader findings and caveats from the paper: How much clinical and demographic metadata was included differed by source and by participant, and the metadata was provided uncurated.

Whole blood was collected in K2EDTA tubes by collaborating institutions according to the institutions' own protocols. Collaborator samples were shipped for TCRbeta analysis as frozen whole blood, isolated PBMCs, or DNA extracted from either sample type. This clone was observed a few times. No cognate antigen has been identified for it. No much larger clonotype is one base removed from it; base qualities were not supplied. TCRbeta CDR3 regions were amplified from genomic DNA by means of the immunoSEQ Assay, a bias-controlled multiplex PCR. The original pipeline was this. Nucleated cell counts per sample were estimated from amplification of reference gene primers within the assay. To quantify the absolute abundance of each unique TCRbeta CDR3 rearrangement, sequence reads were collapsed and filtered. For each sample, productive Simpson clonality was calculated as the square root of Simpson's diversity index across productive rearrangements. TCRdb retrieved this table from immuneACCESS and kept in-frame rearrangements only. Not all clones are present; in checked studies, unresolved V genes account for under half, and no reason is known for the remainder. V and J calls and clone size are copied from that table; D and trimming were computed from the DNA. In this sample the table shows about 130,000 clones, approximately 80% of which occur a single time. The ten largest account for 12% of the sample.

The CDR3, cysteine through phenylalanine, is 13 amino acids long. The sequence is cut down to CDR3 DNA, 39 bases in frame from base 1. CDR1 SGHTA and CDR2 FQGTGA are derived from the germline V gene. V loses 3 bases of germline sequence and J loses 4 bases, and the interval between the two ends is 9 bases. The chain joins TRBV7-3 to TRBJ1-1; confidence is insufficient to name the D gene. The source material was peripheral blood. The source is a woman aged 55-70 years with acute or convalescent COVID-19. The DNA sequence is given as TGTGCCAGCAGCTTCGACATTGCCACTGAAGCTTTCTTT. It specifies CASSFDIATEAFF.